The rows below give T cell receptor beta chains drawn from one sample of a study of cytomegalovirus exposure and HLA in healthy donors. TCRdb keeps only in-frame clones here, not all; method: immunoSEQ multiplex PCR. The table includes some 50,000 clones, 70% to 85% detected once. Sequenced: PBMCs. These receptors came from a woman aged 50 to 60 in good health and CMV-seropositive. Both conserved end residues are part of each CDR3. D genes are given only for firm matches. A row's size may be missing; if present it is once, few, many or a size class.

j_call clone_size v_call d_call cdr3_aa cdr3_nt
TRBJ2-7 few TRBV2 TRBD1 CASSEVQGAREQYF TGTGCCAGCAGTGAAGTCCAGGGGGCGAGGGAGCAGTACTTC
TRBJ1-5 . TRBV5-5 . CASSTGPAGNQPQHF TGTGCCAGCAGCACCGGCCCCGCGGGGAATCAGCCCCAGCATTTT
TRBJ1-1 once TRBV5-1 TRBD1 CASSLTGGRPEAFF TGCGCCAGCAGCTTGACAGGGGGCCGTCCTGAAGCTTTCTTT
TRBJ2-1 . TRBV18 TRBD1 CASSPPDRGVNNEQFF TGTGCCAGCTCACCCCCTGACAGGGGAGTTAACAATGAGCAGTTCTTC
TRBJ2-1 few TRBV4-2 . CASSQDRGVNNEQFF TGTGCCAGCAGCCAAGATCGGGGTGTTAACAATGAGCAGTTCTTC
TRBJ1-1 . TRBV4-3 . CASSQDRSTWTEAFF TGCGCCAGCAGCCAAGACAGGTCGACCTGGACTGAAGCTTTCTTT
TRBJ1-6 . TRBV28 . CASRPSGDTSPLHF TGTGCCAGCAGACCCTCGGGGGATACTTCACCCCTCCACTTT
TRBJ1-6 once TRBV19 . CASRLQGRGSSPLHF TGTGCCAGCCGTCTCCAGGGGAGAGGTAGTTCACCCCTCCACTTT
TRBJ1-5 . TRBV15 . CATSRGGTGGNQPQHF TGTGCCACCAGCAGAGGTGGGACTGGAGGTAATCAGCCCCAGCATTTT
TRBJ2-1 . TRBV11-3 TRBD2 CASSFGTSGIYEQFF TGTGCCAGCAGCTTCGGGACTAGCGGGATCTATGAGCAGTTCTTC
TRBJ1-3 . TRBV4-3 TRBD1 CASSQAGTGLNTIYF TGCGCCAGCAGCCAAGCCGGGACAGGGCTAAACACCATATATTTT
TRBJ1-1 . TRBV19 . CASRTNTEAFF TGTGCCAGTAGGACTAACACTGAAGCTTTCTTT
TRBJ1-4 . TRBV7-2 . CASSPGGANEKLFF TGTGCCAGCAGCCCGGGGGGGGCTAATGAAAAACTGTTTTTT
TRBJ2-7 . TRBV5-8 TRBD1 CASSSARTGIYEQYF TGTGCCAGCAGCTCGGCCCGGACAGGGATCTACGAGCAGTACTTC
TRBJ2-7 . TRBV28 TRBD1 CASRETGVTYEQYF TGTGCCAGCAGGGAAACAGGGGTCACGTACGAGCAGTACTTC
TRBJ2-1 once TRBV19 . CASRTGGVGNEQFF TGTGCCAGTAGGACGGGGGGCGTGGGCAATGAGCAGTTCTTC
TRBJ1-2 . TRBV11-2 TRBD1 CASSLETPGGAVEYGYTF TGTGCCAGCAGCTTAGAAACCCCAGGGGGCGCGGTGGAATATGGCTACACCTTC
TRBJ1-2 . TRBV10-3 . CAISESGASYGYTF TGTGCCATCAGTGAGTCAGGGGCGAGCTATGGCTACACCTTC
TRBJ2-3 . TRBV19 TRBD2 CASSILAGGSTDTQYF TGTGCCAGTAGTATTTTAGCGGGGGGGAGCACAGATACGCAGTATTTT
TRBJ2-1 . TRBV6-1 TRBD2 CASKRGSGDNEQFF TGTGCCAGCAAAAGGGGTAGCGGGGACAATGAGCAGTTCTTC
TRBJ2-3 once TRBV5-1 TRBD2 CASSLTSGGGDTQYF TGCGCCAGCAGTCTGACTAGCGGGGGGGGAGATACGCAGTATTTT
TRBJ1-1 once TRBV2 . CASSDGPLYRAFF TGTGCCAGCAGTGATGGCCCCCTTTACAGAGCTTTCTTT
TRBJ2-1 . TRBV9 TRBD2 CASTELGTSGVHEQFF TGTGCCAGCACCGAACTCGGGACTAGCGGGGTCCATGAGCAGTTCTTC
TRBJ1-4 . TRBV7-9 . CASSLGAGTNEKLFF TGTGCCAGCAGCCTAGGGGCAGGGACTAATGAAAAACTGTTTTTT
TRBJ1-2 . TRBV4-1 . CASSQDQGLYGYTF TGCGCCAGCAGCCAAGACCAGGGCCTCTATGGCTACACCTTC
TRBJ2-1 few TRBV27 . CASSLEKAGYNEQFF TGTGCCAGCAGTTTAGAGAAGGCAGGGTACAATGAGCAGTTCTTC
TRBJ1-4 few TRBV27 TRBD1 CASSLPGTGGEKLFF TGTGCCAGCAGTTTACCAGGGACAGGGGGTGAAAAACTGTTTTTT
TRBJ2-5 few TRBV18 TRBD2 CASSPSGTSGSKLGETQYF TGTGCCAGCTCACCCTCCGGGACTAGCGGGAGCAAGTTGGGAGAGACCCAGTACTTC